Presented here are 14 T cell receptor beta chains from one specimen sequenced in a study of metastatic and nonmetastatic thyroid tumors. MiXCR was used by TCRdb to re-call the PCR reads. Here the sample spans roughly 15,000 clones, about 23% being singletons. The entire patient cohort was treatment-naive prior to thyroid surgery. The sequenced sample consisted of tumor tissue. Receptors were obtained from a female donor with papillary thyroid cancer or a benign thyroid nodule (not recorded which). Some clones in this sample may be carry-over from other donors' samples.

By its share, this clone is medium-sized. V usage is TRBV13 and J usage is TRBJ2-1; 7 nucleotides agree with TRBD1. CDR3 length equals 14 residues. The V gene's germline CDR1 is PRHDT and CDR2 FYEKMQ (reference sequence). Trimming at V came to 5 bases and at J to 5 bases, leaving 6 bases not matched to a gene. The CDR3 loop is CASSDRALDNEQFF. For the CDR3, the DNA is TGTGCCAGCAGCGACAGGGCCCTCGACAATGAGCAGTTCTTC.

In its sample, this clone was seen many times. The chain carries TRBV5-1 and TRBJ1-1; unclear D gene. The CDR3 runs 15 residues. With 4 bases removed from V and 0 bases from J, the gap between germline ends came to 13 bases. Germline V gene lookup returns CDR1 SGHRS and CDR2 YFSETQ. This chain's CDR3 is CASSLTASMNTEAFF. The CDR3 nucleotides are TGCGCCAGCAGCCTTACGGCAAGCATGAACACTGAAGCTTTCTTT.

This clone was seen at least ten times. The chain has TRBV11-1 and TRBJ2-7; 8 bases map to TRBD1. CDR1 is SGHAT, CDR2 FQDESV, per germline (reference sequence). V shed 5 bases and J 7 bases; nucleotides not matched to a gene: 16. The CDR3 length is 16 residues. CDR3 amino acids: CASSPDRGVTSREQYF. The CDR3 DNA reads TGTGCCAGCAGCCCCGACAGGGGCGTCACCTCTAGAGAGCAGTACTTC.

The V and J genes are TRBV11-2 and TRBJ1-2, with 10 bases that match TRBD1. The CDR3 runs 14 residues. Trimming took 6 bases from V and 4 from J; bases not matched to a gene: 5. Germline CDR1 and CDR2: SGHAT and FQNNGV. The CDR3, as DNA: TGTGCCAGCAGTCCCGGACAGGGGGTCTATGGCTACACCTTC. Its protein product is CASSPGQGVYGYTF.

The rearrangement links TRBV5-8 to TRBJ2-1; D is ambiguous. This CDR3 is 13 amino acids long. The V and J ends lost 1 base and 1 base respectively, with 3 bases between them. Germline loops: CDR1 SGHTS, CDR2 YDEGEE. The CDR3 DNA sequence: TGTGCCAGCAGCTTGTTTTCCTACAATGAGCAGTTCTTC. Protein product: CASSLFSYNEQFF.

This clone appeared a few times. The rearrangement uses TRBV12-3 or TRBV12-4 and TRBJ2-1, with TRBD2 as a possible D gene (5 bases). This CDR3 has 15 amino acids. The V and J ends lost 6 bases and 2 bases respectively, with 14 bases between them. CDR3 residues: CASRLRLSAYNEQFF. Written as DNA, the CDR3 is TGTGCCAGCAGGCTTAGACTATCGGCCTACAATGAGCAGTTCTTC.

The chain couples TRBV7-2 to TRBJ1-5, with D unresolved. The CDR3 is 14 amino acids. Germline CDR1 reads SGHTA; CDR2 reads FQGNSA. Trimming left V 6 bases short and J 4 bases short, with 13 bases between. The CDR3 nucleotides read TGTGCCAGCAGTCAAGGATTAAGAAATCAGCCCCAGCATTTT. Protein product: CASSQGLRNQPQHF.

This clone came up a few times. Given a much more abundant clone one base away, this may be a read error. The V call is TRBV5-6, the J call TRBJ1-3; the D is unclear. From germline, CDR1 is SGHDT and CDR2 YYEEEE. This CDR3 region has 14 residues. CDR3 loop: CASSGGFSVNTIYF. The CDR3, as DNA: TGTGCCAGCAGTGGAGGCTTCTCTGTAAACACCATATATTTT.

Judged by abundance, this clone is medium-sized (0.01 to 0.1%). The V and J genes are TRBV7-2 and TRBJ1-1; D possibly corresponds to TRBD1 (6 bases). The CDR3 has 15 amino acids. V was clipped by 6 bases and J by 1 base, with 15 bases between them. Germline V gene data show CDR1 as SGHTA and CDR2 as FQGNSA. CDR3 region: CASSYRGGPNTEAFF. The CDR3 DNA is TGTGCCAGCAGTTATCGGGGGGGGCCGAACACTGAAGCTTTCTTT.

The sample holds many counts of this clone. This rearrangement joins TRBV7-9 to TRBJ1-1; D remains ambiguous. Germline V gene sequence: CDR1 SEHNR, CDR2 FQNEAQ (reference sequence). Trimming took off 5 bases at V and 1 base at J, with 14 bases between the two ends. This CDR3 comprises 15 residues. CDR3 region: CASSLNLRENTEAFF. CDR3 DNA sequence: TGTGCCAGCAGCCTCAACCTTCGAGAGAACACTGAAGCTTTCTTT.

This clone was recorded at least ten times. The J gene is TRBJ2-1, the V gene TRBV5-6, with unresolved D. The CDR3 covers 11 residues. Germline-derived CDR1 and CDR2 are SGHDT and YYEEEE. Trimming pared 0 bases from V and 10 bases from J, leaving 5 bases between. Written as DNA, the CDR3 is TGTGCCAGCAGCTTGGGACCGGAGCAGTTCTTC. This translates into CASSLGPEQFF.

Relative to its sample, this clone is medium-sized. The J gene is TRBJ1-2, the V gene TRBV19, with D possibly being TRBD1 (5 bases). The CDR3 length is 15 residues. The germline CDR1 and CDR2 sequences are LNHDA and SQIVND (reference sequence). V was cut by 8 bases and J by 4 bases, with 20 bases left in between. CDR3 protein: CASRDPGGRSYGYTF. The CDR3 DNA reads as TGTGCCAGTCGGGACCCGGGGGGAAGGAGCTATGGCTACACCTTC.

This chain uses TRBV20-1 with TRBJ1-2; D is undetermined. Germline values: CDR1 DFQATT, CDR2 SNEGSKA (reference sequence). CDR3 size: 11 residues. The V and J ends lost 5 bases and 4 bases respectively, with 8 bases between them. Here the CDR3 reads CSAPWGYGYTF. CDR3 DNA sequence: TGCAGTGCTCCCTGGGGCTATGGCTACACCTTC.

This clone appeared many times. This sequence joins TRBV20-1 and TRBJ2-1, with D perhaps matching TRBD2 (6 bases). Germline values: CDR1 DFQATT, CDR2 SNEGSKA (reference sequence). The CDR3 is made up of 15 amino acids. V lost 3 bases to trimming and J lost 0 bases, with 12 bases between them. The CDR3 DNA is TGCAGTGCTAGGGATCAGCGGGCCTCCTACAATGAGCAGTTCTTC. Encoded protein: CSARDQRASYNEQFF.